This TCR beta chain is from a study of graft-versus-host responses after intestinal transplantation. The overall study: Multivisceral, liver-intestinal, or isolated intestinal grafts went to recipients. Tacrolimus and steroids were given for roughly 3 years to all recipients after anti-thymocyte globulin induction.

Only in-frame clones appear in the TCRdb table, and some are missing; sequencing was by immunoSEQ multiplex PCR. Of some 81,000 clones in the sample, 85% to 90% were seen once. The CDR3 length is 14 residues. The germline V and J ends were trimmed by 1 base and 6 bases, with 12 bases remaining between them. Germline lookup yields CDR1 LGHNA and CDR2 YNFKEQ. With respect to this clone: Its antigen is still unknown.

This sample comprised unstimulated CD4+ T cells sorted from spleen or lymph node cells, obtained before intestinal transplant. The chain recombines TRBV4-2 with TRBJ1-2, with a weak D call TRBD1 (5 bases). This sequence was found in a human donor who received an intestinal transplant. The CDR3 here is CASSQGGEVNGYTF. Here the CDR3 DNA reads TGTGCCAGCAGCCAAGGAGGGGAGGTGAATGGCTACACCTTC.